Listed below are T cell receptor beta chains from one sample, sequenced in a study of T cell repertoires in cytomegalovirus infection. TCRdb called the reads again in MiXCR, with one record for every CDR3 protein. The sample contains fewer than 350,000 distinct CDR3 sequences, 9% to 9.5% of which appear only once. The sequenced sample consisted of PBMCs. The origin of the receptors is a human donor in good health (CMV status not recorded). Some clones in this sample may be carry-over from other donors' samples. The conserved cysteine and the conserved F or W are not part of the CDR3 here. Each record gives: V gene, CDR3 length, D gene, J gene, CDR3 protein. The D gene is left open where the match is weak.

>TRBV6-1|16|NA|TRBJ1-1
ASSEIGWTDYMNTEAF
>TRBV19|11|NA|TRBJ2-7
ASSIRQGHEQY
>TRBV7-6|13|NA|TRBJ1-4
ASSLLGGEDEKLF
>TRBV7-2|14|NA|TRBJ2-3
ASTRTGTTSTDTQY
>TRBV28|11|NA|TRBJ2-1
ASSLSVGIEQF
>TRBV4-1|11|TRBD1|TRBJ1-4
ASASRDRDKLF
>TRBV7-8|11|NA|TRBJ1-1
ASSLQGRPEAF
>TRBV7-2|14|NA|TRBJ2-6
ASSLWGSSGANVLT
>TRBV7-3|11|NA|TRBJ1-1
ASSFLMNTEAF
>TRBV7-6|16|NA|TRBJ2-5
ASSLRSRLASFQETQY
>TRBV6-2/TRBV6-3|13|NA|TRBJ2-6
ASSYNPAGANVLT
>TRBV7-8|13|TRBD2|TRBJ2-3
ASSPLAGGADTQY
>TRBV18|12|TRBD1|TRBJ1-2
ASSRDRVRSGYT
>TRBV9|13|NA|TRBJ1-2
ASRDHLRANYGYT
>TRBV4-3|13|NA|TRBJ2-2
ASSLRGGRDGELF
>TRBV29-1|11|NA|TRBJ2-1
SVGGGMNNEQF
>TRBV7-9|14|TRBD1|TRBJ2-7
ASSSPWDRGRGEQY